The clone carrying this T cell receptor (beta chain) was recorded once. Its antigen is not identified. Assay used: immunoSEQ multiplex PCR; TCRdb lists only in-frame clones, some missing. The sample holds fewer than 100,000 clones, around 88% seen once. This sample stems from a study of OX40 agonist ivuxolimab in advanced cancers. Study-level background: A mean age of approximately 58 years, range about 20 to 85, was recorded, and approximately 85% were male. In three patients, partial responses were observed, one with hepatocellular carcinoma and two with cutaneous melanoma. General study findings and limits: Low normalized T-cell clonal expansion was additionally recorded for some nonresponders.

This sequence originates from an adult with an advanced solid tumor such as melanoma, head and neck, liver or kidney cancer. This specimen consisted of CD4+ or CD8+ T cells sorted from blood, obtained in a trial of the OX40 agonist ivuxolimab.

CDR3 protein: CASSWTGLNTGELFF. The DNA for the CDR3 is TGTGCCAGCAGCTGGACAGGTCTGAACACCGGGGAGCTGTTTTTT. The chain carries TRBV11-2 and TRBJ2-2, with 7 positions matching TRBD1. Germline V lookup: CDR1 SGHAT, CDR2 FQNNGV. V lost 4 bases to trimming and J lost 1 base; unmatched junction nucleotides: 3. This CDR3 is 15 amino acids long.